This TCR beta chain was documented in a study of blood T cell repertoires in COVID-19. Study-level background: Samples of COVID-19 (acute and convalescent) were obtained from the United States, Italy and Spain. Sample material is recorded as cDNA or gDNA derived from T cells, B-cell-depleted T cells, or PBMCs.

Source study methods: Quantification of nucleated cells was approximated via reference gene primer amplification. Produced via immunoSEQ multiplex PCR; TCRdb's table is partial and in-frame only. That table furnishes V, J and clone size, whereas the DNA furnished D and trimming. The table lists about 110,000 clones, 65% to 85% of them singletons. The germline CDR1 and CDR2 sequences are SGHKS and YYEKEE (reference sequence). There are 15 residues in the CDR3. Trimming cost V 3 bases and J 4 bases, with 17 bases left between them. What was sequenced was peripheral blood. The V gene is TRBV5-5, the J gene TRBJ2-7; TRBD1 might be the D (7 bases). The source of this sequence is a woman in her 70s with acute or convalescent COVID-19. The CDR3 region is CASSWGRQGGYEQYF. Here the CDR3 DNA reads TGTGCCAGCAGCTGGGGTAGACAGGGAGGTTACGAGCAGTACTTC.